This T cell receptor (beta chain) was recovered during a study of T-cell memory formation after mild COVID-19. Overall study findings and caveats: Second-wave clones peaking on day 37 lacked confirmed SARS-CoV-2 specificity. Mainly in CM and EM were contracting CD4+ clones; CD8+ were in EMRA. Day 15 to 85 contracting clones showed balanced CD4/CD8; day 15 to 37 expanders favored CD4+.

Via MiXCR, TCRdb re-called the 5' RACE reads, giving one row per CDR3 protein. The data hold approximately 28,000 distinct CDR3 sequences, with approximately 12% observed a single time. Germline V gives CDR1 SGHDT, CDR2 YYEEEE. This CDR3 comprises 12 residues. V lost 1 base, J lost 3 bases, and 4 bases lay in between. With respect to this clonotype: Its target is unknown.

The clonotype originates from an adult woman who had mild COVID-19 (a few samples of this study predate the infection). Cell type and time point are not known. The sequencing sample was made of PBMCs or a T cell subset sorted from them (not recorded which). The chain joins TRBV5-6 to TRBJ1-1; no clear D. The CDR3 DNA is TGTGCCAGCAGCTTGCGGTACACTGAAGCTTTCTTT. Residues: CASSLRYTEAFF.